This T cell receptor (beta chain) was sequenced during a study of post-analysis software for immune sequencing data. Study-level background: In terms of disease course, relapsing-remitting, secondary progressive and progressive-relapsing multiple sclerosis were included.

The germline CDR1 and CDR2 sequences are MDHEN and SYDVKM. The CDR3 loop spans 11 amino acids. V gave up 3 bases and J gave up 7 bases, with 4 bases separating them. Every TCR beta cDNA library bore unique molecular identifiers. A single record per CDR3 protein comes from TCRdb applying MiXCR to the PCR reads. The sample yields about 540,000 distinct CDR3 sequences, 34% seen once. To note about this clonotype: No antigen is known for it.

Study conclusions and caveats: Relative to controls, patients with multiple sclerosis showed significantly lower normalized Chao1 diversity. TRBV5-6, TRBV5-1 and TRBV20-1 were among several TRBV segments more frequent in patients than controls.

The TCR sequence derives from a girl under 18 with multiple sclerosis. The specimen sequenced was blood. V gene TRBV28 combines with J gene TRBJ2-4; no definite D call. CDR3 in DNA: TGTGCCAGCAGTTTGGAGAACATTCAGTACTTC. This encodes CASSLENIQYF.